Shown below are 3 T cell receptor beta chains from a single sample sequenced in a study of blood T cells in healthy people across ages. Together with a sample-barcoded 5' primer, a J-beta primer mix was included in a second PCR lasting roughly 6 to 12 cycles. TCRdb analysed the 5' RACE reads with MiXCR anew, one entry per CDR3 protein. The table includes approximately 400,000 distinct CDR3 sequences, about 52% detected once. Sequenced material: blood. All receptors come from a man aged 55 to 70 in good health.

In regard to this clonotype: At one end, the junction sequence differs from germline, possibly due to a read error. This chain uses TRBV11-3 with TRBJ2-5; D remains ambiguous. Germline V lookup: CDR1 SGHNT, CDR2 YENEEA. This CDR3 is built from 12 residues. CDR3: CACSLEEETQYF. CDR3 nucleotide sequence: TGTGCCTGCAGCTTAGAGGAAGAGACCCAGTACTTC.

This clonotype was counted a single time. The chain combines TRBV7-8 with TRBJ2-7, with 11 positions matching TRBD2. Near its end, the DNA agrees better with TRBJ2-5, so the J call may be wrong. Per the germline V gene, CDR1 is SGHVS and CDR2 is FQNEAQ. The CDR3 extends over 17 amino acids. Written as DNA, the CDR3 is TGTGCCAGCAGCTTACCCTGGACTAGCGGGTCACAAGAGACCCAGTACTTC. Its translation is CASSLPWTSGSQETQYF.

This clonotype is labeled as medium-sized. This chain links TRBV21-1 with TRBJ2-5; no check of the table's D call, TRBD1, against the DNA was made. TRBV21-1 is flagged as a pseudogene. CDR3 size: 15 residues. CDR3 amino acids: CASSTVTGSQETQYF. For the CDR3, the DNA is TGTGCCAGCAGCACCGTGACAGGGTCCCAAGAGACCCAGTACTTC.